Each of the 26 T cell receptor beta chains below was sequenced from the same sample in a study of cytomegalovirus exposure and HLA in healthy donors. Primers included in the PCR were 60 Vbeta and 13 Jbeta primers. The method was immunoSEQ multiplex PCR; TCRdb's version includes in-frame clones alone and lacks a portion of them. The sample yields 130,000 or so clones, more than 75% seen once. The sample taken for sequencing was PBMCs. These TCRs come from a woman aged 25 to 39 in good health and CMV-seronegative.

This chain joins TRBV11-2 and TRBJ2-5, with 12 nucleotides matching TRBD1. Germline V gene lookup returns CDR1 SGHAT and CDR2 FQNNGV. This CDR3 region has 16 residues. The trim removed 0 bases at V and 5 bases at J, leaving 4 bases unmatched. The CDR3 region has the DNA TGTGCCAGCAGCTTAGAGGGACAGGGGGCGCGGGAGACCCAGTACTTC. Encoded protein: CASSLEGQGARETQYF.

This clone was detected only a few times. V gene TRBV10-3 combines with J gene TRBJ2-1, with 14 bases lining up with TRBD2. Germline-derived CDR1 and CDR2 are ENHRY and SYGVKD. The CDR3 is 15 residues long. Trimming took 6 bases from V and 10 from J; bases not matched to a gene: 8. In nucleotides, the CDR3 is TGTGCCATCAGGCCGGGACTAGCGGGAGTGAGGGAGCAGTTCTTC. Amino acids: CAIRPGLAGVREQFF.

The CDR3 protein is CASSFGGGTDTQYF. CDR3 nucleotides: TGTGCCAGCAGCTTCGGCGGGGGCACAGATACGCAGTATTTT. The V gene is TRBV7-8, the J gene TRBJ2-3; possibly TRBD2 for D (6 bases). Per the germline V gene, CDR1 is SGHVS and CDR2 is FQNEAQ. Trimming pared 3 bases from V and 1 base from J, leaving 8 bases between. CDR3 length equals 14 residues.

This clone was picked up one time. V is TRBV9 and J is TRBJ1-1, with a tentative D call TRBD1 (5 bases). Trimming took 2 bases from V and 1 from J, leaving 9 bases between them. The CDR3 runs 14 residues. CDR1 and CDR2 from the germline V gene are SGDLS and YYNGEE. The CDR3 reads CASSVQTENTEAFF. The CDR3 DNA sequence: TGTGCCAGCAGCGTCCAGACAGAGAACACTGAAGCTTTCTTT.

This clone was detected once. This chain joins TRBV28 and TRBJ2-7; D is perhaps TRBD1 (5 bases). Germline V gives CDR1 MDHEN, CDR2 SYDVKM. The CDR3 spans 14 residues. The germline V and J ends were trimmed by 1 base and 3 bases, with 10 bases remaining between them. The DNA of the CDR3 is TGTGCCAGCAGTTTATCCCCAGGGTACTACGAGCAGTACTTC. This codes for CASSLSPGYYEQYF.

V and J are TRBV4-1 and TRBJ2-1, with 9 nucleotides matching TRBD1. V gave up 0 bases and J gave up 8 bases; unmatched junction bases: 5. The CDR3 sequence is 15 residues long. The germline gives CDR1 MGHRA, CDR2 YSYEKL. The CDR3 DNA reads TGCGCCAGCAGCCAAGATGACGGGACAGGGTATGAGCAGTTCTTC. This codes for CASSQDDGTGYEQFF.

V usage is TRBV5-1 and J usage is TRBJ1-6, with a tentative D call TRBD1 (6 bases). V was pared by 4 bases and J by 8 bases, with 13 bases between. The CDR3 consists of 14 residues. Germline CDR1 SGHRS, CDR2 YFSETQ. CDR3 in DNA: TGCGCCAGCAGCCCCACAGGGTCCTATTCACCCCTCCACTTT. Amino acid sequence: CASSPTGSYSPLHF.

The rearrangement uses TRBV7-9 and TRBJ1-4, with TRBD1 matching over 8 bases. V was pared by 5 bases and J by 4 bases, with 9 bases of the junction left unmatched. This CDR3 comprises 16 residues. The V gene's germline CDR1 is SEHNR and CDR2 FQNEAQ (reference sequence). The CDR3 region is CASSQVGQGRNEKLFF. CDR3 nucleotide sequence: TGTGCCAGCAGCCAAGTTGGACAGGGACGTAATGAAAAACTGTTTTTT.

This clone was picked up one time. The CDR3 loop is CASSLLIDRGTDTQYF. The CDR3 DNA sequence: TGTGCCAGCAGCTTGTTAATCGACAGGGGGACAGATACGCAGTATTTT. The chain joins TRBV5-4 to TRBJ2-3, with 9 bases that match TRBD1. The V and J ends lost 1 base and 3 bases, in that order; junction bases with no gene match: 6. Germline CDR1 SGHNT, CDR2 YYREEE (reference sequence). The CDR3 consists of 16 residues.

The genes are TRBV14 and TRBJ2-7; TRBD2 matches at 11 bases. Trimming cost V 4 bases and J 0 bases; bases outside gene matches: 8. This CDR3 spans 17 amino acids. Germline lookup yields CDR1 SGHDN and CDR2 FVKESK. The CDR3, as DNA: TGTGCCAGCAGCCTTGGGACTAGCGGCGCGAGCTCCTACGAGCAGTACTTC. Its translation is CASSLGTSGASSYEQYF.

J is TRBJ1-4 and V is TRBV19, with D hard to call. This CDR3 has 13 amino acids. The germline V gene encodes CDR1 LNHDA and CDR2 SQIVND (reference sequence). V shed 6 bases and J shed 3 bases, with 8 bases lying between them. Here the CDR3 reads CASRRSPNEKLFF. DNA of the CDR3: TGTGCCAGTAGAAGAAGCCCTAATGAAAAACTGTTTTTT.

This chain uses TRBV5-4 with TRBJ2-3, with D unclear. The J call is in doubt because the DNA end fits TRBJ1-5 better. CDR1 is SGHNT and CDR2 is YYREEE in the germline V gene (reference sequence). This CDR3 is built from 15 residues. The CDR3 loop reads CASSNGLAGADTQHF. CDR3 nucleotides: TGTGCCAGCAGCAATGGACTAGCGGGAGCGGATACGCAGCATTTT.

The J gene is TRBJ1-6, the V gene TRBV7-8, with D possibly being TRBD1 (6 bases). Trimming took off 0 bases at V and 9 bases at J, with 9 bases between the two ends. CDR1 SGHVS and CDR2 FQNEAQ come from the germline V gene. The CDR3 has 14 amino acids. The DNA for the CDR3 is TGTGCCAGCAGCTTAGCGGGGGCGGGTTCACCCCTCCACTTT. Its protein is CASSLAGAGSPLHF.

The chain links TRBV30 to TRBJ1-3; 7 bases are shared with TRBD1. The CDR3 contains 17 residues. Germline V gives CDR1 GTSNPN, CDR2 SVGIG (reference sequence). The V gene end was trimmed by 1 base and the J gene end by 2 bases; junction bases not matched to a gene: 11. The CDR3 reads CAWSGLWQGGAGNTIYF. CDR3 DNA sequence: TGTGCCTGGAGTGGACTATGGCAGGGGGGAGCTGGAAACACCATATATTTT.

There are a few counts of this clone. The V call is TRBV27, the J call TRBJ2-7, with D maybe TRBD2 (6 bases). Looked up from germline, CDR1 is MNHEY and CDR2 is SMNVEV (reference sequence). The CDR3 consists of 13 residues. V was cut by 2 bases and J by 2 bases, with 7 bases left in between. CDR3: CASSLTGAYEQYF. The CDR3 region has the DNA TGTGCCAGCAGTTTAACGGGAGCCTACGAGCAGTACTTC.

This clone has just one count. This chain joins TRBV21-1 and TRBJ1-5; the listed D gene, TRBD1, was not tested against the DNA. TRBV21-1 is deemed a pseudogene. This CDR3 spans 18 amino acids. CDR3: CASSRDRGFSVSNQPQHF. In DNA, the CDR3 is TGTGCCAGCAGCAGGGACAGGGGGTTCTCCGTAAGCAATCAGCCCCAGCATTTT.

This rearrangement joins TRBV30 to TRBJ2-3, with 11 bases fitting TRBD2. Losses at the gene ends were 2 bases for V and 0 bases for J; bases not matched to a gene: 1. The CDR3 spans 15 residues. CDR1 and CDR2 (germline): GTSNPN, SVGIG (reference sequence). CDR3 sequence reads: CAWSRLAGSTDTQYF. The CDR3 DNA reads TGTGCCTGGAGTAGACTAGCGGGGAGCACAGATACGCAGTATTTT.

The chain uses TRBV28 and TRBJ1-2; D not resolved. V dropped 4 bases and J dropped 6 bases, with 9 bases sitting between them. This CDR3 is built from 12 residues. Germline V gene data show CDR1 as MDHEN and CDR2 as SYDVKM. Here the CDR3 DNA reads TGTGCCAGCAGTTCGACTAGGGATGGCTACACCTTC. Its translation: CASSSTRDGYTF.

This chain uses TRBV19 with TRBJ1-5; D perhaps matches TRBD1 (6 bases). V was shortened by 7 bases and J by 1 base, with 17 bases between the two germline ends. The length of the CDR3 is 16 residues. Germline V CDR1 and CDR2: LNHDA, SQIVND (reference sequence). The CDR3 coding sequence is TGTGCCAGTAAACCCCGCTGGGGGCTAAGCAATCAGCCCCAGCATTTT. This translates into CASKPRWGLSNQPQHF.

The chain combines TRBV6-1 with TRBJ2-5, with D maybe TRBD2 (5 bases). The length of the CDR3 is 13 residues. V lost 2 bases, J lost 5 bases, and 9 bases lay in between. Germline CDR1 is MNHNS and CDR2 is SASEGT. CDR3 coding DNA: TGTGCCAGCAGTGAACGGGGAAGGGAGACCCAGTACTTC. Translated: CASSERGRETQYF.

The rearrangement links TRBV19 to TRBJ2-5, with a weak D call TRBD1 (5 bases). V was clipped by 5 bases and J by 0 bases, with 13 bases between them. Germline V gene lookup returns CDR1 LNHDA and CDR2 SQIVND (reference sequence). CDR3 size: 15 residues. The CDR3 DNA is TGTGCCAGTAGTCCAACCGACAGCCACCAAGAGACCCAGTACTTC. Translating gives CASSPTDSHQETQYF.

The V call is TRBV19, the J call TRBJ1-2; TRBD1 is a possible D gene (5 bases). From germline, CDR1 is LNHDA and CDR2 SQIVND (reference sequence). Trimming removed 2 bases from V and 7 bases from J, with 14 bases in between. This CDR3 has 14 residues. The CDR3 sequence is CASSITGGEVGYTF. CDR3 nucleotide sequence: TGTGCCAGTAGTATAACCGGGGGTGAGGTTGGCTACACCTTC.

In this sample, this clone turned up once. J is TRBJ1-5 and V is TRBV28; D unresolved. V was shortened by 3 bases and J by 3 bases, with 9 bases between the two germline ends. The CDR3 sequence is 14 residues long. The germline V gene encodes CDR1 MDHEN and CDR2 SYDVKM. CDR3 loop: CASSLGSHNQPQHF. The CDR3 DNA reads as TGTGCCAGCAGTTTGGGTAGCCACAATCAGCCCCAGCATTTT.

J is TRBJ1-2 and V is TRBV2; 9 positions match TRBD1. After removal of 4 bases from V and 4 bases from J, the junction contained 4 bases not matched to a gene. Germline V gives CDR1 SNHLY, CDR2 FYNNEI. The CDR3 is 14 amino acids. The CDR3 DNA sequence: TGTGCCAGCAGTGGGACAGGGGAACTCTATGGCTACACCTTC. This codes for CASSGTGELYGYTF.

The genes are TRBV28 and TRBJ2-1; 11 bases align to TRBD2. The V gene end was trimmed by 5 bases and the J gene end by 1 base; junction bases not matched to a gene: 1. The CDR3 is 15 residues long. Germline CDR1 reads MDHEN; CDR2 reads SYDVKM. The CDR3 protein is CASSVAGGSYNEQFF. The CDR3 nucleotides are TGTGCCAGCAGTGTAGCGGGAGGGTCCTACAATGAGCAGTTCTTC.

A note on this clone: Mismatch with germline at one junction end may stem from a read error. This sequence joins TRBV4-1 and TRBJ1-1; TRBD1 matches at 8 bases. In germline, CDR1 is MGHRA, CDR2 YSYEKL. This CDR3 contains 13 residues. DNA of the CDR3: TGCGCCAGCAGCCTCGGGACAGGCACTCAAGCTTTCTTT. Its protein product is CASSLGTGTQAFF.